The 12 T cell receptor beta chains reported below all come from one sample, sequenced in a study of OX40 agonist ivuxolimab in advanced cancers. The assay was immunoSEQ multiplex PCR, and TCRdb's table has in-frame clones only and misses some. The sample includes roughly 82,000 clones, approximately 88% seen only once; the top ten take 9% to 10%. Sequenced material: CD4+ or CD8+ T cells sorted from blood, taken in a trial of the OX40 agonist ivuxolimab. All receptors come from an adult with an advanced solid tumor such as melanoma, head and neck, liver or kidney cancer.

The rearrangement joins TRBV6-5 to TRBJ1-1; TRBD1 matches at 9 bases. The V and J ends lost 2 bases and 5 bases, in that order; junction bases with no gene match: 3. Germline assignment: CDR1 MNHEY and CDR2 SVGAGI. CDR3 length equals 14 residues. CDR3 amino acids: CASSYGTGFTEAFF. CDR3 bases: TGTGCCAGCAGTTACGGGACAGGGTTTACTGAAGCTTTCTTT.

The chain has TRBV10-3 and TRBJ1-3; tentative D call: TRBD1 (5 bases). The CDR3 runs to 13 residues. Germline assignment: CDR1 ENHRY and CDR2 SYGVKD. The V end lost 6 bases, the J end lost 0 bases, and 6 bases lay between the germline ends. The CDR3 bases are TGTGCCATCAGGGGGCGCTCTGGAAACACCATATATTTT. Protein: CAIRGRSGNTIYF.

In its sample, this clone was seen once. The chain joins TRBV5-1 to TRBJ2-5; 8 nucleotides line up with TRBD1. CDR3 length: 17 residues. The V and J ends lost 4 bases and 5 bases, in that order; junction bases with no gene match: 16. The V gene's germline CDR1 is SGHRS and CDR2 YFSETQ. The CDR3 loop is CASSLPTGEVFEETQYF. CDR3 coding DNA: TGCGCCAGCAGCCTACCGACAGGGGAGGTTTTTGAGGAGACCCAGTACTTC. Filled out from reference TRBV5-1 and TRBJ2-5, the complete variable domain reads KAGVTQTPRYLIKTRGQQVTLSCSPISGHRSVSWYQQTPGQGLQFLFEYFSETQRNKGNFPGRFSGRQFSNSRSEMNVSTLELGDSALYLCASSLPTGEVFEETQYFGPGTRLLVL.

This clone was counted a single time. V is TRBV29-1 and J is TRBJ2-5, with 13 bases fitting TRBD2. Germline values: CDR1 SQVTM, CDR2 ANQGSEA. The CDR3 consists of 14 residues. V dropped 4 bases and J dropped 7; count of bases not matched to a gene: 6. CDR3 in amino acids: CSVATSGRAGTQYF. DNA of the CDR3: TGCAGCGTTGCAACTAGCGGGAGGGCAGGGACCCAGTACTTC.

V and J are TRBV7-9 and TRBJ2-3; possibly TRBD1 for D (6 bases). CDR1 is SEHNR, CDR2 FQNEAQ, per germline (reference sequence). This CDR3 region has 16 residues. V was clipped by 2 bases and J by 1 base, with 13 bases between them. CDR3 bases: TGTGCCAGCAGCTTATGGGCGGCAGGGGGCACAGATACGCAGTATTTT. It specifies CASSLWAAGGTDTQYF.

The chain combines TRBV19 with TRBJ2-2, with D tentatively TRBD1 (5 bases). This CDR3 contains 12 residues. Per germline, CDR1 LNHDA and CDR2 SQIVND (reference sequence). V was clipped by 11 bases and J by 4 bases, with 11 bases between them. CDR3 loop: CAEDKPTGELFF. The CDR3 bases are TGTGCCGAGGACAAACCCACCGGGGAGCTGTTTTTT.

Here the CDR3 DNA reads TGCGCCAGCAGCCAGATGGGGGGTATGAACACTGAAGCTTTCTTT. As protein: CASSQMGGMNTEAFF. V is TRBV4-1 and J is TRBJ1-1, with D tentatively TRBD1 (5 bases). V was clipped by 3 bases and J by 0 bases, with 11 bases between them. The germline V gene has CDR1 MGHRA and CDR2 YSYEKL. The CDR3 has 15 amino acids.

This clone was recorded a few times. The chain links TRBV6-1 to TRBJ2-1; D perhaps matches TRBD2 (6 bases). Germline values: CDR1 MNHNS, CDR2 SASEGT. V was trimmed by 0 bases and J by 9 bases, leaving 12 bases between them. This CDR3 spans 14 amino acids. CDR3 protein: CASSEAGTPLEQFF. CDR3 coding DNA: TGTGCCAGCAGTGAAGCGGGGACTCCCCTTGAGCAGTTCTTC.

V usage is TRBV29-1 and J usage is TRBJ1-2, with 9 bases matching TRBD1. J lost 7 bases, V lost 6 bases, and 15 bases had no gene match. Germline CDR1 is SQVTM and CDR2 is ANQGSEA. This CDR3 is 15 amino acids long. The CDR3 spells CSVSGTGSGKGGYTF. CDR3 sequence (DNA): TGCAGCGTCTCCGGGACAGGGAGTGGTAAAGGTGGCTACACCTTC.

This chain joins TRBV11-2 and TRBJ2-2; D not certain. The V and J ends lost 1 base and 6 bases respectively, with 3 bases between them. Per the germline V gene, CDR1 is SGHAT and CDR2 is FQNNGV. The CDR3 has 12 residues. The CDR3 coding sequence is TGTGCCAGCAGCTTAGTTCCCGGGGAGCTGTTTTTT. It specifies CASSLVPGELFF.

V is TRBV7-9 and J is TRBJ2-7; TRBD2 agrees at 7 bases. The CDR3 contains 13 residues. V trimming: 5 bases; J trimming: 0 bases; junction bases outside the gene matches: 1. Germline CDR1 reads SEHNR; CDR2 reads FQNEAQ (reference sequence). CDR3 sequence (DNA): TGTGCCAGCAGCCGGGACTACTCCTACGAGCAGTACTTC. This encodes CASSRDYSYEQYF.

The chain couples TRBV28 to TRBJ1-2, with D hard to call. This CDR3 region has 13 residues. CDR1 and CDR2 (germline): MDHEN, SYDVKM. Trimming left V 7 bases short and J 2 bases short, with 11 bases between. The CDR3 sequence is CASTGFINYGYTF. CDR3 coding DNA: TGTGCCAGCACGGGATTCATAAACTATGGCTACACCTTC.